Presented here are 22 T cell receptor beta chains from one specimen sequenced in a study of blood T cell repertoires in COVID-19. The assay was immunoSEQ multiplex PCR, and TCRdb's table has in-frame clones only and misses some. The table has some 140,000 clones, 75% to 80% seen once. Sequencing was done on a sample of peripheral blood. These receptors were collected from a man aged 80 or over with acute or convalescent COVID-19.

V and J are TRBV18 and TRBJ1-5; 9 bases line up with TRBD1. The CDR3 covers 16 residues. From germline, CDR1 is KGHSH and CDR2 LQKENI. The junction had 4 bases not matched to a gene; V was cut back by 4 bases and J by 0 bases. Written as DNA, the CDR3 is TGTGCCAGCTCACGCGGGACAGGGCTTAGCAATCAGCCCCAGCATTTT. Translating it yields CASSRGTGLSNQPQHF.

This clone was found once. This rearrangement joins TRBV30 to TRBJ2-7, with a possible D match to TRBD1 (5 bases). Germline CDR1 is GTSNPN and CDR2 is SVGIG (reference sequence). The CDR3 length is 17 residues. The V end was cut by 0 bases, the J end by 1 base, with 19 bases between. CDR3 bases: TGTGCCTGGAGTGTAAAGGGTCCAGGGATAGGGTCCTACGAGCAGTACGTC. This codes for CAWSVKGPGIGSYEQYV.

CDR3 sequence reads: CASGPRGPKETQYF. CDR3 DNA sequence: TGCGCCAGCGGTCCGCGCGGGCCCAAAGAGACCCAGTACTTC. V gene TRBV10-2 combines with J gene TRBJ2-5; a weak D match, TRBD2 (5 bases). The CDR3 consists of 14 residues. Trimming stripped 8 bases from V and 3 bases from J, with 16 bases between. Germline values: CDR1 WSHSY, CDR2 SAAADI.

The CDR3 protein is CASSFGSGEAFF. For the CDR3, the DNA is TGTGCCAGCAGTTTTGGATCCGGGGAAGCTTTCTTT. The chain uses TRBV12-3 or TRBV12-4 and TRBJ1-1; D remains ambiguous. CDR3 length equals 12 residues. V was trimmed by 3 bases and J by 8 bases, leaving 10 bases between them.

This clone was found many times. The chain recombines TRBV7-8 with TRBJ1-2; 8 nucleotides line up with TRBD1. Trimming took 0 bases from V and 8 from J; bases not matched to a gene: 8. The germline V gene encodes CDR1 SGHVS and CDR2 FQNEAQ. The CDR3 has 15 residues. The CDR3 DNA sequence: TGTGCCAGCAGCTTAGCGTCTGGGACAGGACGCGGCTACACCTTC. Its translation is CASSLASGTGRGYTF. The full variable domain, with the rest looked up from reference TRBV7-8 and TRBJ1-2, is GAGVSQSPRYKVAKRGQDVALRCDPISGHVSLFWYQQALGQGPEFLTYFQNEAQLDKSGLPSDRFFAERPEGSVSTLKIQRTQQEDSAVYLCASSLASGTGRGYTFGSGTRLTVV.

The CDR3 nucleotides are TGTGCCAGCAGCTTAGTTCTGGGAGGGGGGCCAGAGACCCAGTACTTC. Its protein product is CASSLVLGGGPETQYF. The chain joins TRBV7-9 to TRBJ2-5; a possible D gene is TRBD2 (7 bases). The germline CDR1 and CDR2 sequences are SEHNR and FQNEAQ (reference sequence). Trimming stripped 1 base from V and 4 bases from J, with 16 bases between. The CDR3 covers 16 residues.

The genes are TRBV7-8 and TRBJ1-1, with D tentatively TRBD1 (6 bases). Trimming removed 3 bases from V and 0 bases from J, with 14 bases in between. Germline CDR1 SGHVS, CDR2 FQNEAQ. The CDR3 is 16 amino acids. The CDR3 sequence: CASSFGGAQMNTEAFF. The CDR3 bases are TGTGCCAGCAGCTTCGGGGGGGCCCAGATGAACACTGAAGCTTTCTTT.

This rearrangement joins TRBV10-3 to TRBJ2-7; 7 bases align to TRBD1. The CDR3 has 13 residues. Germline assignment: CDR1 ENHRY and CDR2 SYGVKD. Trimming took 5 bases from V and 4 from J; bases not matched to a gene: 5. The CDR3, as DNA: TGTGCCATCAGTACCGGGACAGCTTACGAGCAGTACGTC. Translating it yields CAISTGTAYEQYV.

The V and J genes are TRBV19 and TRBJ1-1, with 8 bases matching TRBD1. CDR1 and CDR2 from the germline V gene are LNHDA and SQIVND (reference sequence). There are 15 residues in the CDR3. The ends lost 5 bases at V and 0 bases at J; junction bases unmatched: 5. CDR3 nucleotide sequence: TGTGCCAGTAGTCTTCTGACAGGGGTGAACACTGAAGCTTTCTTT. This sequence encodes CASSLLTGVNTEAFF.

In DNA form, the CDR3 reads TGCGCCAGCAGTCCTCAGGGGGCTTACAATGAGCAGTTCTTC. This encodes CASSPQGAYNEQFF. The chain links TRBV10-2 to TRBJ2-1, with 8 nucleotides matching TRBD1. The ends lost 5 bases at V and 4 bases at J; junction bases unmatched: 4. CDR3 size: 14 residues. Germline V gene sequence: CDR1 WSHSY, CDR2 SAAADI.

There are many counts of this clone. The genes are TRBV19 and TRBJ1-6; maybe TRBD1 (5 bases). Germline loops: CDR1 LNHDA, CDR2 SQIVND (reference sequence). The CDR3 consists of 14 residues. Between the trimmed V and J ends, which lost 7 bases and 1 base, there was a span of 8 bases. The CDR3 here is CASTEGSYNSPLHF. CDR3 in DNA: TGTGCCAGTACGGAGGGGTCCTATAATTCACCCCTCCACTTT.

The chain has TRBV4-3 and TRBJ2-5; 15 bases agree with TRBD2. V lost 3 bases and J lost 1; bases outside the gene matches: 0. Germline CDR1 and CDR2: LGHNA and YSLEER. This CDR3 has 16 amino acids. The CDR3 is CASSQGLAGGQETQYF. For the CDR3, the DNA is TGCGCCAGCAGCCAGGGACTAGCGGGGGGCCAAGAGACCCAGTACTTC.

This clone was detected only a few times. The chain couples TRBV11-2 to TRBJ2-1; TRBD1 might be the D (7 bases). V lost 5 bases to trimming and J lost 8 bases, with 25 bases between them. This CDR3 contains 17 residues. Per germline, CDR1 SGHAT and CDR2 FQNNGV. CDR3 sequence: CASSPLTGRSVYHEQFF. The CDR3 region has the DNA TGTGCCAGCAGCCCTCTGACAGGGAGGTCCGTTTATCATGAGCAGTTCTTC.

This chain links TRBV3-1 (or the pseudogene TRBV3-2) with TRBJ1-2; D is ambiguous. CDR1 and CDR2 from the germline V gene are LGHDT and YNNKEL (reference sequence). The CDR3 loop spans 14 amino acids. V dropped 1 base and J dropped 3 bases, with 9 bases sitting between them. CDR3: CASSQGAGHYGYTF. The CDR3 nucleotides are TGTGCCAGCAGCCAAGGGGCAGGCCACTATGGCTACACCTTC.

The rearrangement joins TRBV9 to TRBJ1-6; no definite D call. V was trimmed by 3 bases and J by 9 bases, leaving 13 bases between them. This CDR3 region has 14 residues. Germline V gene lookup returns CDR1 SGDLS and CDR2 YYNGEE. CDR3 sequence (DNA): TGTGCCAGCAGCGACCGGGGTTACGCTTCACCCCTCCACTTT. As protein: CASSDRGYASPLHF.

This chain links TRBV7-6 with TRBJ2-3; D uncertain. V was cut by 1 base and J by 1 base, with 12 bases left in between. The CDR3 is made up of 16 amino acids. Germline V CDR1 and CDR2: SGHVS, FNYEAQ. This chain's CDR3 is CASSLGAGSRTDTQYF. Written as DNA, the CDR3 is TGTGCCAGCAGCTTAGGTGCAGGCTCCCGCACAGATACGCAGTATTTT.

The chain uses TRBV5-1 and TRBJ2-4; a weak D match, TRBD1 (5 bases). The CDR3 spans 15 residues. Germline V gene lookup returns CDR1 SGHRS and CDR2 YFSETQ. The V gene lost 0 bases and the J gene lost 8 bases, with 15 bases spanning the gap. The chain's CDR3 is CASSLAVQGADIQYF. The CDR3 nucleotides read TGCGCCAGCAGCTTGGCCGTGCAGGGCGCTGACATTCAGTACTTC.

This clone was picked up a small number of times. This sequence joins TRBV18 and TRBJ1-1; possibly TRBD1 for D (5 bases). The V gene's germline CDR1 is KGHSH and CDR2 LQKENI. This CDR3 is 13 amino acids long. The ends were cut back, 6 bases at V and 1 base at J, with 9 bases in the middle. CDR3 sequence reads: CASSQTENTEAFF. Here the CDR3 DNA reads TGTGCCAGCTCGCAGACAGAGAACACTGAAGCTTTCTTT.

The chain carries TRBV7-2 and TRBJ1-3, with 7 nucleotides matching TRBD1. Germline CDR1 reads SGHTA; CDR2 reads FQGNSA. V shed 1 base, J shed 4 bases, and the junction held 4 bases outside the gene matches. This CDR3 region has 15 residues. CDR3 sequence: CASSLEGAQGNTIYF. For the CDR3, the DNA is TGTGCCAGCAGCTTAGAGGGGGCGCAAGGAAACACCATATATTTT.

In DNA, the CDR3 is TGTGCCAGTAGTACGCAGGCTGGCTACACCTTC. This codes for CASSTQAGYTF. The chain recombines TRBV19 with TRBJ1-2; D gene ambiguous. Germline CDR1 is LNHDA and CDR2 is SQIVND (reference sequence). Deletions cut 4 bases from V and 7 bases from J, with 7 bases between. CDR3 length equals 11 residues.

The chain recombines TRBV5-1 with TRBJ2-7, with D perhaps matching TRBD1 (5 bases). V was cut by 0 bases and J by 5 bases, with 6 bases left in between. Per germline, CDR1 SGHRS and CDR2 YFSETQ. The CDR3 spans 12 residues. The CDR3 reads CASSLAGNEQYF. The CDR3 coding sequence is TGCGCCAGCAGCTTGGCAGGGAACGAGCAGTACTTC.

The V call is TRBV9, the J call TRBJ1-1; 7 nucleotides match TRBD1. V gave up 3 bases and J gave up 0 bases; unmatched junction bases: 11. Germline V gene sequence: CDR1 SGDLS, CDR2 YYNGEE. CDR3 length: 17 amino acids. The CDR3 nucleotides read TGTGCCAGCAGCGCACCAAAACAGGGGCTCATGAACACTGAAGCTTTCTTT. Protein: CASSAPKQGLMNTEAFF.